The 30 T cell receptor beta chains presented below share a single source sample, sequenced in a study of blood T cell repertoires in COVID-19. TCRdb's copy holds only in-frame clones and misses some; the assay was immunoSEQ multiplex PCR. The table lists 85,000 to 95,000 clones, more than 70% of them singletons, with roughly 7.1% in the top ten. Sequenced: peripheral blood. The source is a human donor with acute or convalescent COVID-19. The donor label of this sample is uncertain.

The chain links TRBV7-8 to TRBJ2-7, with D perhaps TRBD2 (7 bases). CDR1 and CDR2 from the germline V gene are SGHVS and FQNEAQ. This CDR3 comprises 16 residues. V gave up 5 bases and J gave up 3 bases, with 20 bases separating them. The CDR3 sequence is CASSGGGDYGFYEQYF. The CDR3 nucleotides are TGTGCCAGCAGCGGAGGGGGGGACTATGGATTCTACGAGCAGTACTTC. The full variable domain, completed using reference TRBV7-8 and TRBJ2-7, is GAGVSQSPRYKVAKRGQDVALRCDPISGHVSLFWYQQALGQGPEFLTYFQNEAQLDKSGLPSDRFFAERPEGSVSTLKIQRTQQEDSAVYLCASSGGGDYGFYEQYFGPGTRLTVT.

The genes are TRBV6-5 and TRBJ1-1, with TRBD1 identical over 7 bases. V lost 10 bases, J lost 1 base, and 6 bases stayed unmatched. CDR1 MNHEY and CDR2 SVGAGI come from the germline V gene. This CDR3 has 13 residues. CDR3 loop: CATQDRRNTEAFF. For the CDR3, the DNA is TGTGCCACCCAGGACAGGAGGAACACTGAAGCTTTCTTT.

The chain links TRBV9 to TRBJ1-5, with D maybe TRBD1 (5 bases). CDR1 and CDR2 (germline): SGDLS, YYNGEE. This CDR3 has 14 amino acids. V was clipped by 4 bases and J by 0 bases, with 8 bases between them. CDR3 amino acids: CASSFGHSNQPQHF. The CDR3 nucleotides are TGTGCCAGCAGCTTCGGACATAGCAATCAGCCCCAGCATTTT. Supplemented by reference TRBV9 and TRBJ1-5, the full variable domain reads DSGVTQTPKHLITATGQRVTLRCSPRSGDLSVYWYQQSLDQGLQFLIQYYNGEERAKGNILERFSAQQFPDLHSELNLSSLELGDSALYFCASSFGHSNQPQHFGDGTRLSIL.

The chain joins TRBV5-1 to TRBJ2-7, with TRBD1 matching 11 bases. In germline, CDR1 is SGHRS, CDR2 YFSETQ. The V and J ends lost 7 bases and 2 bases, in that order; junction bases with no gene match: 5. The CDR3 length is 14 residues. In DNA, the CDR3 is TGCGCCAGCGAGCCGGGACAGGGGGCCTACGAGCAGTACTTC. It specifies CASEPGQGAYEQYF. The complete variable domain, with remaining parts taken from reference TRBV5-1 and TRBJ2-7, reads KAGVTQTPRYLIKTRGQQVTLSCSPISGHRSVSWYQQTPGQGLQFLFEYFSETQRNKGNFPGRFSGRQFSNSRSEMNVSTLELGDSALYLCASEPGQGAYEQYFGPGTRLTVT.

The rearrangement joins TRBV6-5 to TRBJ1-2, with a tentative D call TRBD1 (5 bases). CDR1 is MNHEY and CDR2 is SVGAGI in the germline V gene. Trimming removed 6 bases at V and 2 bases at J, with 13 bases between. This CDR3 has 14 residues. CDR3 DNA: TGTGCCAGCAGCCAAGGTCGGGGGAACTATGGCTACACCTTC. This gives the protein CASSQGRGNYGYTF.

The V and J genes are TRBV28 and TRBJ2-7; D possibly corresponds to TRBD2 (6 bases). Germline V gene lookup returns CDR1 MDHEN and CDR2 SYDVKM. V lost 5 bases and J 0 bases, leaving 14 bases between the germline ends. This CDR3 contains 15 residues. The CDR3, as DNA: TGTGCCAGCAGTCTCTGGGGGGTATTCTCCTACGAGCAGTACTTC. Amino acid sequence: CASSLWGVFSYEQYF. The full variable domain, with the rest looked up from reference TRBV28 and TRBJ2-7, is DVKVTQSSRYLVKRTGEKVFLECVQDMDHENMFWYRQDPGLGLRLIYFSYDVKMKEKGDIPEGYSVSREKKERFSLILESASTNQTSMYLCASSLWGVFSYEQYFGPGTRLTVT.

The V call is TRBV18, the J call TRBJ2-2, with D perhaps matching TRBD2 (6 bases). Per the germline V gene, CDR1 is KGHSH and CDR2 is LQKENI. The germline V and J ends were trimmed by 2 bases and 2 bases, with 12 bases remaining between them. The CDR3 runs to 16 residues. The CDR3 region is CASSPSIGGNTGELFF. In DNA form, the CDR3 reads TGTGCCAGCTCACCATCTATCGGGGGAAACACCGGGGAGCTGTTTTTT. Full variable domain (outside the CDR3, taken from reference TRBV18 and TRBJ2-2): NAGVMQNPRHLVRRRGQEARLRCSPMKGHSHVYWYRQLPEEGLKFMVYLQKENIIDESGMPKERFSAEFPKEGPSILRIQQVVRGDSAAYFCASSPSIGGNTGELFFGEGSRLTVL.

The chain recombines TRBV6-5 with TRBJ2-7; 8 bases are shared with TRBD1. V trimming: 5 bases; J trimming: 3 bases; junction bases outside the gene matches: 3. Germline V gives CDR1 MNHEY, CDR2 SVGAGI. The CDR3 has 13 amino acids. CDR3 nucleotides: TGTGCCAGCAGTCGGGACAGGTTCTACGAGCAGTACTTC. It is translated as CASSRDRFYEQYF.

The rearrangement links TRBV11-2 to TRBJ1-4, with a tentative D call TRBD1 (6 bases). The germline CDR1 and CDR2 sequences are SGHAT and FQNNGV. The CDR3 sequence is 17 residues long. Trimming stripped 3 bases from V and 8 bases from J, with 22 bases between. The CDR3 bases are TGTGCCAGCAGCTTGACAAGGGGGGGGCTCCCGGGCGAAAAACTGTTTTTT. Its protein is CASSLTRGGLPGEKLFF.

The chain employs TRBV24-1 and TRBJ2-5; 9 nucleotides line up with TRBD1. CDR1 is KGHDR, CDR2 SFDVKD, per germline. This CDR3 comprises 15 residues. V shed 5 bases, J shed 4 bases, and the junction held 7 bases outside the gene matches. The CDR3 protein is CATSVDRGGGETQYF. The CDR3 coding sequence is TGTGCCACCAGTGTGGACAGGGGTGGTGGAGAGACCCAGTACTTC.

The chain has TRBV30 and TRBJ1-2; 8 nucleotides align to TRBD1. V lost 1 base, J lost 8 bases, and 6 bases stayed unmatched. The CDR3 consists of 13 residues. Germline CDR1 reads GTSNPN; CDR2 reads SVGIG (reference sequence). For the CDR3, the DNA is TGTGCCTGGAGTGCCAGGACAGGGTCCGGCTACACCTTC. Amino acid sequence: CAWSARTGSGYTF.

The V and J genes are TRBV28 and TRBJ1-1; no clear D gene. CDR3 size: 16 residues. V dropped 4 bases and J dropped 6 bases, with 21 bases sitting between them. CDR1 is MDHEN, CDR2 SYDVKM, per germline. The CDR3 loop reads CASSSPQRAPAAEAFF. Written as DNA, the CDR3 is TGTGCCAGCAGTTCCCCCCAAAGAGCCCCAGCGGCTGAAGCTTTCTTT.

This clone was picked up one time. The rearrangement uses TRBV6-1 and TRBJ2-1; D is perhaps TRBD1 (6 bases). With 0 bases removed from V and 10 bases from J, the gap between germline ends came to 22 bases. The CDR3 has 17 amino acids. Germline-derived CDR1 and CDR2 are MNHNS and SASEGT. The DNA of the CDR3 is TGTGCCAGCAGTGAAGCGATTTCCGGACAGAGGGCCCTAGAGCAGTTCTTC. Translating gives CASSEAISGQRALEQFF.

The chain uses TRBV7-3 and TRBJ2-3, with 14 bases fitting TRBD2. J was trimmed by 0 bases and V by 3 bases; bases with no gene match: 14. Germline-derived CDR1 and CDR2 are SGHTA and FQGTGA. The CDR3 is made up of 21 amino acids. Written as DNA, the CDR3 is TGTGCCAGCAGCTTCCCGGAAATAGGGACTAGCGGGGGCCGGAGCACAGATACGCAGTATTTT. Its translation is CASSFPEIGTSGGRSTDTQYF.

This clone was found a few times. The CDR3 DNA reads as TGCGCCAGCAGCCAAACGACAGGTCTCCAAGCTTTCTTT. It yields the protein CASSQTTGLQAFF. V is TRBV4-1 and J is TRBJ1-1, with D maybe TRBD1 (6 bases). Germline values: CDR1 MGHRA, CDR2 YSYEKL. V was clipped by 2 bases and J by 9 bases, with 13 bases between them. The CDR3 extends over 13 amino acids.

This clone was picked up one time. The chain joins TRBV6-5 to TRBJ1-2; D uncertain. The V gene's germline CDR1 is MNHEY and CDR2 SVGAGI. V lost 6 bases to trimming and J lost 3 bases, with 14 bases between them. The CDR3 has 14 amino acids. The CDR3 DNA reads as TGTGCCAGCAGCTCACCCTCTACTGACTATGGCTACACCTTC. As protein: CASSSPSTDYGYTF.

The chain carries TRBV4-2 and TRBJ2-1; TRBD1 is a possible D gene (5 bases). The CDR3 runs to 13 residues. Germline V gene lookup returns CDR1 LGHNA and CDR2 YNFKEQ. V was pared by 0 bases and J by 7 bases, with 7 bases between. The CDR3 is CASSQEGRNEQFF. CDR3 coding DNA: TGTGCCAGCAGCCAAGAGGGGCGTAATGAGCAGTTCTTC.

This clone showed up just a few times. The J gene is TRBJ1-1, the V gene TRBV19, with 11 bases matching TRBD1. Germline V gene sequence: CDR1 LNHDA, CDR2 SQIVND (reference sequence). The V segment lost 3 bases and the J segment 0 bases; nucleotides outside the gene matches: 9. This CDR3 has 18 amino acids. Here the CDR3 reads CASSIQGQGVLMNTEAFF. CDR3 coding DNA: TGTGCCAGTAGTATCCAGGGACAGGGGGTCCTTATGAACACTGAAGCTTTCTTT.

This chain uses TRBV28 with TRBJ1-5, with 8 bases identical to TRBD1. The CDR3 runs to 15 residues. V lost 1 base to trimming and J lost 4 bases; unmatched junction nucleotides: 3. Germline V CDR1 and CDR2: MDHEN, SYDVKM. The DNA of the CDR3 is TGTGCCAGCAGTTTATATGGGACAGGAAATCAGCCCCAGCATTTT. This sequence encodes CASSLYGTGNQPQHF.

The gene calls are TRBV6-6 and TRBJ2-3, with D tentatively TRBD2 (5 bases). V dropped 10 bases and J dropped 6 bases, with 26 bases sitting between them. The germline V gene has CDR1 MNHNY and CDR2 SVGAGI (reference sequence). The CDR3 totals 16 residues. CDR3 nucleotide sequence: TGTGCCACGAAAATAGGGTTAGGCGGGTTCATGGATACGCAGTATTTT. Translated, it gives CATKIGLGGFMDTQYF.

This rearrangement joins TRBV6-2 or TRBV6-3 to TRBJ1-2; 9 bases are a match to TRBD1. Germline V gives CDR1 MNHEY, CDR2 SVGEGT. The CDR3 is 14 residues long. V was clipped by 5 bases and J by 2 bases; unmatched bases: 3. CDR3 loop: CASSGQGLNYGYTF. The CDR3 coding sequence is TGTGCCAGCAGTGGACAGGGGCTAAACTATGGCTACACCTTC.

CDR3 DNA sequence: TGTGCCAGCAGCTTGGGAGGGAACTCCTACAATGAGCAGTTCTTC. Translated, it gives CASSLGGNSYNEQFF. The V and J genes are TRBV5-6 and TRBJ2-1, with D perhaps TRBD2 (5 bases). This CDR3 has 15 amino acids. V lost 0 bases and J lost 0, with 7 bases in between. Per germline, CDR1 SGHDT and CDR2 YYEEEE.

Here the CDR3 DNA reads TGCGCCAGCAGTGATCGAACTAGCGGGGGGGCTAGCACAGATACGCAGTATTTT. Amino acids: CASSDRTSGGASTDTQYF. This chain links TRBV10-2 with TRBJ2-3; 13 nucleotides line up with TRBD2. The V and J ends lost 3 bases and 0 bases, in that order; junction bases with no gene match: 6. Germline CDR1 and CDR2: WSHSY and SAAADI. The CDR3 length is 18 residues.

The J gene is TRBJ2-1, the V gene TRBV5-1; TRBD2 aligns across 12 bases. The V and J ends lost 3 bases and 9 bases, in that order; junction bases with no gene match: 4. Looked up from germline, CDR1 is SGHRS and CDR2 is YFSETQ. The CDR3 extends over 14 amino acids. The chain's CDR3 is CASSSSGGVGEQFF. CDR3 DNA: TGCGCCAGCAGCTCTAGCGGGGGGGTCGGTGAGCAGTTCTTC. The full variable domain, with the rest looked up from reference TRBV5-1 and TRBJ2-1, is KAGVTQTPRYLIKTRGQQVTLSCSPISGHRSVSWYQQTPGQGLQFLFEYFSETQRNKGNFPGRFSGRQFSNSRSEMNVSTLELGDSALYLCASSSSGGVGEQFFGPGTRLTVL.

The V gene is TRBV2, the J gene TRBJ1-5; maybe TRBD1 (6 bases). From germline, CDR1 is SNHLY and CDR2 FYNNEI. V was pared by 6 bases and J by 3 bases, with 12 bases between. This CDR3 spans 14 amino acids. CDR3 DNA: TGTGCCAGCAGGCCACAGGGACCCAATCAGCCCCAGCATTTT. Its translation is CASRPQGPNQPQHF.

This rearrangement joins TRBV18 to TRBJ1-4, with TRBD1 matching over 7 bases. J lost 3 bases, V lost 4 bases, and 5 bases had no gene match. Germline CDR1 is KGHSH and CDR2 is LQKENI. The CDR3 sequence is 15 residues long. The CDR3 sequence is CASSRLTGANEKLFF. CDR3 coding DNA: TGTGCCAGCTCACGGCTAACAGGGGCTAATGAAAAACTGTTTTTT.

V and J are TRBV28 and TRBJ2-7, with TRBD2 matching over 12 bases. This CDR3 has 14 amino acids. The germline gives CDR1 MDHEN, CDR2 SYDVKM. J was trimmed by 4 bases and V by 7 bases; bases with no gene match: 5. CDR3 DNA: TGTGCCAGCACTCCTAGCGGGGGGGTATACGAGCAGTACTTC. Its translation: CASTPSGGVYEQYF.

DNA of the CDR3: TGTGCCAGCAGTTACGGGACAGGGATCAATCAGCCCCAGCATTTT. Translation gives CASSYGTGINQPQHF. The genes are TRBV6-5 and TRBJ1-5; 9 bases are a match to TRBD1. The CDR3 sequence is 15 residues long. V trimming: 2 bases; J trimming: 3 bases; junction bases outside the gene matches: 2. Germline CDR1 and CDR2: MNHEY and SVGAGI.

The rearrangement joins TRBV30 to TRBJ1-5, with 8 positions matching TRBD1. The CDR3 has 14 amino acids. Germline V gene data show CDR1 as GTSNPN and CDR2 as SVGIG (reference sequence). J was trimmed by 4 bases and V by 2 bases; bases with no gene match: 4. CDR3 DNA: TGTGCCTGGAGTATAACAGGGGGGAATCAGCCCCAGCATTTT. The encoded protein is CAWSITGGNQPQHF.

The chain combines TRBV3-1 (or the pseudogene TRBV3-2) with TRBJ1-1; 8 bases align to TRBD1. Germline CDR1 and CDR2: LGHDT and YNNKEL (reference sequence). CDR3 size: 15 residues. V was pared by 5 bases and J by 3 bases, with 8 bases of the junction left unmatched. The CDR3 DNA follows: TGTGCCAGCAGCTTCCGGACAGGGAAGGACACTGAAGCTTTCTTT. Translated: CASSFRTGKDTEAFF.